Detailed here is one TCR beta chain. This clonotype came up many times. The antigen it recognizes is unknown. No base qualities exist here, and no much larger clone lies one base off it. Ophthalmopathy patients had moderately to severely active disease, with a Clinical Activity Score of 3 or more, a NOSPECS grade of 4 or more, and a disease duration of less than 3 months. Exclusion was applied to patients with uncontrolled infections, other autoimmune diseases, pregnancy or lactation. Diagnoses relied on clinical symptoms, serum thyroxine and TRAb, thyroid ultrasound and orbital computed tomography. Ficoll-Paque density gradient centrifugation was used to isolate PBMCs from approximately 11 ml of fresh peripheral blood. Total RNA was extracted with Trizol reagent, and quality was checked on an Agilent 2100 Bioanalyzer. These data are taken from a study of T cells in Graves' hyperthyroidism and ophthalmopathy (dated by TCRdb to between 2019 and 2020). Regarding the study in general: Peripheral blood was collected at initial diagnosis, before any treatment. A discovery cohort of about 100 patients, 43 with Graves' ophthalmopathy and fewer than 65 with stable Graves' hyperthyroidism, was used to find distinguishing TCR V-J signatures. Whether ophthalmopathy could be predicted prospectively was tested in an independent validation cohort made up of approximately 19 hyperthyroidism patients plus 17 patients who later progressed to ophthalmopathy. The 100 discovery patients were randomly split 7:3 into training and test sets. In more than 5 Graves' hyperthyroidism patients, the study also compared T-cell repertoires from thyroid tissue with T-cell repertoires from blood. After sampling, hyperthyroidism patients received methimazole starting at 30 mg daily, and ophthalmopathy patients received high-dose intravenous methylprednisolone. The paper describes TCR Vbeta CDR3 sequencing of about 140 peripheral blood samples, made up of 40 to 45 ophthalmopathy patients, roughly 75 hyperthyroidism patients and 17 progressor patients. Findings and caveats that apply to the study as a whole: Most expanded thyroid clonotypes (frequency above 0.001) were also found in blood, which suggests that blood repertoires may mirror thyroid immune responses. No statistical method was used to set the sample size in advance, and investigators knew the group allocation. A model built on a 13 V-J signature distinguished ophthalmopathy from stable hyperthyroidism, reaching roughly 88% sensitivity and approximately 83% specificity in cross-validation and 80%/75% in testing. In validation, progression to ophthalmopathy was predicted by the model with roughly 71% sensitivity and 72% to 80% specificity, a median of roughly 6 months before onset.

The TCR beta CDR3 regions were amplified from RNA transcripts. The TCR CDR3 was subjected to a first round of RT-PCR using the HTBI primer set and the Qiagen OneStep RT-PCR kit. A second multiplex PCR round built the libraries, followed by size selection and purification. Paired-end sequencing of the libraries was performed with 100 bp reads on an Illumina HiSeq2000. The authors' analysis ran thus. SOAPnuke was used to process the raw data, with reads discarded if the reads contained adapters or uncalled bases, had a mean Phred below 15, or lacked an exact constant-primer or identifier match. High-quality paired reads were merged with COPE v1.2.5, and unique nucleotide sequences were defined as clonotypes. Clonotypes were aligned to IMGT TRBV, TRBD and TRBJ reference segments using MiTCR v1.1. Analysis was restricted to V-J combinations with a frequency above 0.0001, which covered just over 98% of repertoires. A TCS score was defined as the ratio of F50 (clonal expansion) to E x V (chaos), with BLOSUM62-based TCRdist applied between CDR3 peptides within each V-J. Welch's t-statistics and random forest reduced around 520 V-J features to around 14, which were used in a naive Bayes classifier (R e1071). The public reads were reanalyzed by TCRdb: fastp trimming at Q25, MiXCR alignment, in-frame beta chains only. Identical CDR3 proteins give one entry, which carries the most common genes and DNA. These V and J calls derive from TCRdb rather than the authors' analysis. The sample table shows approximately 690,000 distinct CDR3 sequences, and more than 14% are seen once. Under 15% of the sample is held by the ten biggest clonotypes.

This clonotype originated in a woman between 50 and 59 years old with Graves' ophthalmopathy. The sequenced sample was blood.

The nucleotide sequence is TGTGCCAGCAGCGAACCGGGACAGGGAGACGAGCAGTACTTC. Translated, this is CASSEPGQGDEQYF. The chain was built from TRBV7-2 and TRBJ2-7, with 9 bases matching TRBD1. V trim: 5 bases; J trim: 5 bases; unmatched bases: 7. The germline V gene yields SGHTA for CDR1 and FQGNSA for CDR2. Its CDR3 holds 14 amino acids, cysteine through phenylalanine. The read is trimmed to its CDR3 DNA, 42 bases read in frame from base 1.